This entry lists 10 T cell receptor beta chains sequenced from one sample in a study of T-cell reconstitution after alpha-beta-depleted transplantation in children. Preparation of the TCRbeta library involved a method that used unique molecular identifiers. TCRdb passed the PCR reads through MiXCR, listing each CDR3 protein once. The table includes about 130,000 distinct CDR3 sequences, approximately 8.7% detected once. Sequencing used PBMCs, mostly from graft donor cells, obtained 180 days after TCRalphabeta/CD19-depleted stem cell transplant. These receptors came from a girl under three years old who had a stem cell transplant for combined immunodeficiency, so the T cells may come from the graft donor.

This clonotype was observed a handful of times. This chain connects TRBV24-1 to TRBJ2-1; 10 nucleotides agree with TRBD2. There are 16 residues in the CDR3. Germline V lookup: CDR1 KGHDR, CDR2 SFDVKD. V lost 3 bases and J lost 7; bases outside the gene matches: 8. The CDR3: CATSDDTSGKRNEQFF. CDR3 nucleotide sequence: TGTGCCACCAGTGATGATACTAGCGGGAAGCGGAATGAGCAGTTCTTC.

This clonotype was found a few times. The gene calls are TRBV6-1 and TRBJ2-5; D is perhaps TRBD1 or TRBD2 (5 bases each). Germline V gene lookup returns CDR1 MNHNS and CDR2 SASEGT. This CDR3 spans 15 amino acids. The V end lost 6 bases, the J end lost 0 bases, and 14 bases lay between the germline ends. This CDR3 is CASSRGVRYQETQYF. The CDR3 region has the DNA TGTGCCAGCAGCAGAGGGGTGAGGTACCAAGAGACCCAGTACTTC.

This clonotype was counted only a few times. J is TRBJ2-1 and V is TRBV12-3 or TRBV12-4, with D perhaps matching TRBD2 (6 bases). V lost 3 bases to trimming and J lost 10 bases, with 19 bases between them. CDR3 length equals 15 residues. CDR3 nucleotides: TGTGCCAGCAGTTTCTGGACGGGAGAGGTGGGGGAGCAGTTCTTC. Protein: CASSFWTGEVGEQFF.

This clonotype was observed a handful of times. The chain recombines TRBV20-1 with TRBJ2-5; no reliable D call. The CDR3 is made up of 12 amino acids. The germline CDR1 and CDR2 sequences are DFQATT and SNEGSKA (reference sequence). Trimming took off 6 bases at V and 4 bases at J, with 12 bases between the two ends. CDR3 protein: CSALSTSETQYF. The CDR3 DNA reads as TGCAGTGCCCTTTCAACCTCAGAGACCCAGTACTTC.

This clonotype was picked up a small number of times. This chain connects TRBV3-1 to TRBJ1-4; perhaps TRBD1 as D (5 bases). Germline values: CDR1 LGHDT, CDR2 YNNKEL (reference sequence). The CDR3 spans 14 residues. With 5 bases removed from V and 2 bases from J, the gap between germline ends came to 9 bases. CDR3 nucleotide sequence: TGTGCCAGCAGCGGGGCTTGGACTAATGAAAAACTGTTTTTT. Encoded protein: CASSGAWTNEKLFF.

In its sample, this clonotype was seen a few times. The V gene is TRBV27, the J gene TRBJ1-6, with 8 bases aligning to TRBD1. Germline V gene sequence: CDR1 MNHEY, CDR2 SMNVEV (reference sequence). Germline trimming cut 2 bases from V and 10 bases from J; bases unmatched to any gene: 4. This CDR3 contains 14 residues. CDR3 nucleotides: TGTGCCAGCAGTTTAGACAGGGGAGGATCACCCCTCCACTTT. This translates into CASSLDRGGSPLHF.

The rearrangement links TRBV29-1 to TRBJ2-4, with D possibly being TRBD1 (6 bases). Per the germline V gene, CDR1 is SQVTM and CDR2 is ANQGSEA. Trimming shortened V by 4 bases and J by 0 bases, and 19 bases separated the two germline ends. This CDR3 has 17 residues. The CDR3 region is CSVVGAPASLAKNIQYF. In DNA form, the CDR3 reads TGCAGCGTTGTGGGGGCGCCGGCTAGCCTAGCCAAAAACATTCAGTACTTC. The full variable domain, completed using reference TRBV29-1 and TRBJ2-4, is SAVISQKPSRDICQRGTSLTIQCQVDSQVTMMFWYRQQPGQSLTLIATANQGSEATYESGFVIDKFPISRPNLTFSTLTVSNMSPEDSSIYLCSVVGAPASLAKNIQYFGAGTRLSVL.

This chain joins TRBV15 and TRBJ2-7, with D maybe TRBD2 (6 bases). Germline values: CDR1 LNHNV, CDR2 YYDKDF (reference sequence). The CDR3 has 15 residues. V was shortened by 4 bases and J by 3 bases, with 16 bases between the two germline ends. CDR3 coding DNA: TGTGCCACCAGCATTGAATCCGGGAGTGGCTACGAGCAGTACTTC. This codes for CATSIESGSGYEQYF.

V is TRBV20-1 and J is TRBJ2-3; D remains unclear. CDR3 length equals 13 residues. V lost 3 bases, J lost 4 bases, and 11 bases lay in between. Per germline, CDR1 DFQATT and CDR2 SNEGSKA (reference sequence). CDR3 residues: CSARRLSPDTQYF. CDR3 bases: TGCAGTGCTAGGCGGCTAAGCCCAGATACGCAGTATTTT.

The chain joins TRBV29-1 to TRBJ2-3, with D unclear. V lost 4 bases and J 2 bases, leaving 10 bases between the germline ends. Per germline, CDR1 SQVTM and CDR2 ANQGSEA. The CDR3 totals 13 residues. CDR3 sequence: CSVGPEVTDTQYF. CDR3 in DNA: TGCAGCGTTGGGCCAGAAGTCACAGATACGCAGTATTTT.